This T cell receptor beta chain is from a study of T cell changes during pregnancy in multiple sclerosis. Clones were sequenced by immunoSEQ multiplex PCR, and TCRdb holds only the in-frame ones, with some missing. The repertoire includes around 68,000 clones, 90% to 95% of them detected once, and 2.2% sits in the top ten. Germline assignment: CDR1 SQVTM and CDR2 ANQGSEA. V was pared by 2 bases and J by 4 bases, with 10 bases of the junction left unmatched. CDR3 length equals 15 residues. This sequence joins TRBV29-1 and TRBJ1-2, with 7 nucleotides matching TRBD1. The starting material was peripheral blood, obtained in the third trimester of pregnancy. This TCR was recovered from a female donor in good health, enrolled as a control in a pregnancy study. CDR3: CSVERVTGAPYGYTF. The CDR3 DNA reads TGCAGCGTTGAAAGGGTTACAGGGGCCCCCTATGGCTACACCTTC.